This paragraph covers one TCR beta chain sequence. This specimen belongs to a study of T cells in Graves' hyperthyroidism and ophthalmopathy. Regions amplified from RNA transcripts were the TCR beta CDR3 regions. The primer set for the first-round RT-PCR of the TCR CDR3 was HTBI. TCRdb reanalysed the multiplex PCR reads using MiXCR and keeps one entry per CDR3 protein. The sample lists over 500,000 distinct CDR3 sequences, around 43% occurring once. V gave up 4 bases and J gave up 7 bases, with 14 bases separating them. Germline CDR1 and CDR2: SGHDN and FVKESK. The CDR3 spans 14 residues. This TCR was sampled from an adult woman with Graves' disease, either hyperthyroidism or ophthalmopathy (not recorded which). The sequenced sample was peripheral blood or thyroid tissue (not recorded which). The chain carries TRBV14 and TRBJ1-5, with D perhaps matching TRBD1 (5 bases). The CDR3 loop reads CASSRRGVKQPQHF. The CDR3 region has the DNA TGTGCCAGCAGCCGCCGGGGGGTCAAGCAGCCCCAGCATTTT.